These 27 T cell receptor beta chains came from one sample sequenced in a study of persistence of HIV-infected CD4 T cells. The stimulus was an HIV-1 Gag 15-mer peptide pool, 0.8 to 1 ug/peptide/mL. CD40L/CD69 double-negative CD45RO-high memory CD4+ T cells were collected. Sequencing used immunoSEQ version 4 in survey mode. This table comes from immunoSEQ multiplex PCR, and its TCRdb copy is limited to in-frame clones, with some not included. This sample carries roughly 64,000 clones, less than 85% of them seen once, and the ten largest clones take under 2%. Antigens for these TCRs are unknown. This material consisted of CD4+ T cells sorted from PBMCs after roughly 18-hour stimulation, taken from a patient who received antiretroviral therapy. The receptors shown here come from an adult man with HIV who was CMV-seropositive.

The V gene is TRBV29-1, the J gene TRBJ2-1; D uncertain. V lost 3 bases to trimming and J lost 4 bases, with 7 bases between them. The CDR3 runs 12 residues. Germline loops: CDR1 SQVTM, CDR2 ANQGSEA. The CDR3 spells CSVDKGYNEQFF. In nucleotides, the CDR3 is TGCAGCGTTGATAAAGGTTACAATGAGCAGTTCTTC.

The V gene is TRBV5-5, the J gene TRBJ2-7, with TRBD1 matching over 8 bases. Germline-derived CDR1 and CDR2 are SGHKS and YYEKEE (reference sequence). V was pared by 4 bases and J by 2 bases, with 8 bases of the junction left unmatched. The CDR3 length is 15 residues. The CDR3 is CASSLRDRTPYEQYF. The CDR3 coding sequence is TGTGCCAGCAGCCTACGGGACAGGACTCCCTACGAGCAGTACTTC.

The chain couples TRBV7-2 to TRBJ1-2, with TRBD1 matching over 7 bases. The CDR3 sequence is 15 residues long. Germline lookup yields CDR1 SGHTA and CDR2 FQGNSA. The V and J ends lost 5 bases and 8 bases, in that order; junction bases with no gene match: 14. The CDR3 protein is CASSPLGTATLGYTF. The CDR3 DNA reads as TGTGCCAGCAGCCCCTTGGGGACAGCCACTTTGGGCTACACCTTC.

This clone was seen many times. This CDR3 reads CASSRPTGRSYNEQFF. DNA of the CDR3: TGTGCCAGCAGTCGACCGACAGGGCGCTCCTACAATGAGCAGTTCTTC. The chain carries TRBV6-6 and TRBJ2-1; TRBD1 matches at 7 bases. The ends lost 5 bases at V and 0 bases at J; junction bases unmatched: 7. Germline V lookup: CDR1 MNHNY, CDR2 SVGAGI (reference sequence). The CDR3 spans 16 residues.

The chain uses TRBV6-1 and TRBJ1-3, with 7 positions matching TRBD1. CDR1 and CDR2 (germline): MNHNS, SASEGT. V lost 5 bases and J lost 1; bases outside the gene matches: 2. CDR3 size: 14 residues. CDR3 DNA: TGTGCCAGCAGTTTCAGGGGGTCTGGAAACACCATATATTTT. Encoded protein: CASSFRGSGNTIYF.

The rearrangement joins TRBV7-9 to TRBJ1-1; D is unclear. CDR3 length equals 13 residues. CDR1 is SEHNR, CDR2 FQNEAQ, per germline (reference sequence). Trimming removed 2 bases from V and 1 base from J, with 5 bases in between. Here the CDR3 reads CASSLFENTEAFF. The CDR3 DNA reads TGTGCCAGCAGCTTATTCGAGAACACTGAAGCTTTCTTT. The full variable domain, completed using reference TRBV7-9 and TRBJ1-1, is DTGVSQNPRHKITKRGQNVTFRCDPISEHNRLYWYRQTLGQGPEFLTYFQNEAQLEKSRLLSDRFSAERPKGSFSTLEIQRTEQGDSAMYLCASSLFENTEAFFGQGTRLTVV.

The CDR3 region has the DNA TGTGCCAGCACCGGAAGGGCAGGGAGTGGCTACACCTTC. Its translation: CASTGRAGSGYTF. The V call is TRBV2, the J call TRBJ1-2; maybe TRBD1 (5 bases). This CDR3 is 13 amino acids long. Germline CDR1 SNHLY, CDR2 FYNNEI. V was pared by 7 bases and J by 7 bases, with 16 bases between.

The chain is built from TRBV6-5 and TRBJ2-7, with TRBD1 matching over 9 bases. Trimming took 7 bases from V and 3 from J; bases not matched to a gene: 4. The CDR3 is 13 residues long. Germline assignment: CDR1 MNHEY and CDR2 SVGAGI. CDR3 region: CASTPGQGYEQYF. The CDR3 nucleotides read TGTGCCAGCACCCCGGGACAGGGCTACGAGCAGTACTTC.

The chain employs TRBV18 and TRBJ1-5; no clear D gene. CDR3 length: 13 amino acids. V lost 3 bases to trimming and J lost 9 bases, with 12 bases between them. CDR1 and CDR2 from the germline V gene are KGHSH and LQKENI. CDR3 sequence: CASSPEVDRPQHF. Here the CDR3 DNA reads TGTGCCAGCTCACCCGAAGTTGATCGGCCCCAGCATTTT.

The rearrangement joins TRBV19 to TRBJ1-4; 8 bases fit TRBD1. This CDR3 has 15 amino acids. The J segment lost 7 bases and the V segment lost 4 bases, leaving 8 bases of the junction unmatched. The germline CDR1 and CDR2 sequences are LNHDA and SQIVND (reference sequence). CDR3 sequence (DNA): TGTGCCAGTAGTACCTTAGGGACAGGTGCTGAAAAACTGTTTTTT. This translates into CASSTLGTGAEKLFF.

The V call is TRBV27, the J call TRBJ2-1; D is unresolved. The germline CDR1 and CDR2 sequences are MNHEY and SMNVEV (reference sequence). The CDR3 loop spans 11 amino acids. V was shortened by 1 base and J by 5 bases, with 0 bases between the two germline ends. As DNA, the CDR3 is TGTGCCAGCAGTTTATACAATGAGCAGTTCTTC. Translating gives CASSLYNEQFF.

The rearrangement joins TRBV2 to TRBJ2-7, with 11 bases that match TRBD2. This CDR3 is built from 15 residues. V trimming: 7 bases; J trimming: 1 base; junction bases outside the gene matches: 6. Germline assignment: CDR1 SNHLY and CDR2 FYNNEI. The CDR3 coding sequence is TGTGCCAGCAACCCGCTAGCGGGGGGTTCCTACGAGCAGTACTTC. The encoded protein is CASNPLAGGSYEQYF.

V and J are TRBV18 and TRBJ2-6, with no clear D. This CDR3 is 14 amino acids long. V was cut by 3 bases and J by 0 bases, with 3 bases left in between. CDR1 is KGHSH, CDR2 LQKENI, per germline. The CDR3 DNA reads TGTGCCAGCTCACCCGACTCTGGGGCCAACGTCCTGACTTTC. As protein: CASSPDSGANVLTF.

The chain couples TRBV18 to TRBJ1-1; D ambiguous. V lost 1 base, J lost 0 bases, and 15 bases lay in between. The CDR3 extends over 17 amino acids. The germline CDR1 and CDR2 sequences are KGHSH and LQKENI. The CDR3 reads CASSPLGGVRVNTEAFF. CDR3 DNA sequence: TGTGCCAGCTCACCACTAGGTGGGGTGAGAGTGAACACTGAAGCTTTCTTT.

The DNA of the CDR3 is TGTGCCAGCAGCGTCACCCCTGAGAGGAACATCTATGGCTACACCTTC. The encoded protein is CASSVTPERNIYGYTF. The rearrangement links TRBV9 to TRBJ1-2; D uncertain. V was trimmed by 2 bases and J by 4 bases, leaving 18 bases between them. CDR3 length equals 16 residues. Germline loops: CDR1 SGDLS, CDR2 YYNGEE.

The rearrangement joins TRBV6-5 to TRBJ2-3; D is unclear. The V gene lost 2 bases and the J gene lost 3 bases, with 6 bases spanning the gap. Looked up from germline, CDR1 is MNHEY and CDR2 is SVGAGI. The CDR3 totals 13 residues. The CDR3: CASSYGATDTQYF. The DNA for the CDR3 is TGTGCCAGCAGTTACGGAGCAACAGATACGCAGTATTTT.

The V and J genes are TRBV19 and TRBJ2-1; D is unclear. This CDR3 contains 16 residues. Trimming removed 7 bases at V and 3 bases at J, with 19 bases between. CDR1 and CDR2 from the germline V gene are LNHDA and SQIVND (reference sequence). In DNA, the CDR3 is TGTGCCAGTACCCCGGGTGATCCCCAAAACTACAATGAGCAGTTCTTC. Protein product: CASTPGDPQNYNEQFF. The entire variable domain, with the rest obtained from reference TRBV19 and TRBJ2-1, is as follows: DGGITQSPKYLFRKEGQNVTLSCEQNLNHDAMYWYRQDPGQGLRLIYYSQIVNDFQKGDIAEGYSVSREKKESFPLTVTSAQKNPTAFYLCASTPGDPQNYNEQFFGPGTRLTVL.

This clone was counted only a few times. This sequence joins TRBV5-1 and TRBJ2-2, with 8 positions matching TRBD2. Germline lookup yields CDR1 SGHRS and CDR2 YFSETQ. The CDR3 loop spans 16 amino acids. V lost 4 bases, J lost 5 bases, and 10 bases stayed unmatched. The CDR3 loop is CASSRGGQLQTGELFF. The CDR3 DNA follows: TGCGCCAGCAGCCGGGGGGGACAACTCCAGACCGGGGAGCTGTTTTTT.

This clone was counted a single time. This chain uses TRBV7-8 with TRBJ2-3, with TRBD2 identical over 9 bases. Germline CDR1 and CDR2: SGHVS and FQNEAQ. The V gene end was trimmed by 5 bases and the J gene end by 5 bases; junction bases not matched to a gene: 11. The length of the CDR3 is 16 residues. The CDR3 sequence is CASSSGPSGGRDTQYF. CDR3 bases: TGTGCCAGCAGCAGCGGGCCCAGCGGGGGGCGAGATACGCAGTATTTT.

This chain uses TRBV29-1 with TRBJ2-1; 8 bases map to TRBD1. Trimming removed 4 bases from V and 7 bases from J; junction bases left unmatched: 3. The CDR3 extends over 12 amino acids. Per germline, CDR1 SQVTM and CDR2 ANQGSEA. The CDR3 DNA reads TGCAGCGTTGGGGACAGGCCTAATGAGCAGTTCTTC. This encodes CSVGDRPNEQFF.

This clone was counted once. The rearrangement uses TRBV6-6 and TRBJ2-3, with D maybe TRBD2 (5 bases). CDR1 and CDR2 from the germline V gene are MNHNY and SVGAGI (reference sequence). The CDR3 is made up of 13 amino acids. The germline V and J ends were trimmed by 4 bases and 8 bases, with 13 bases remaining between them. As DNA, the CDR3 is TGTGCCAGCAGTTCCGACGGCGAGGGTACGCAGTATTTT. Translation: CASSSDGEGTQYF.

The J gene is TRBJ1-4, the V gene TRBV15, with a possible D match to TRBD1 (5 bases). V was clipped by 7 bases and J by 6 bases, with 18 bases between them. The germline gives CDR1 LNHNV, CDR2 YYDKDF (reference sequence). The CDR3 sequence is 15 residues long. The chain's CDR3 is CATNTRMGRDEKLFF. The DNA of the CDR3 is TGTGCCACCAATACGAGAATGGGGCGGGATGAAAAACTGTTTTTT.

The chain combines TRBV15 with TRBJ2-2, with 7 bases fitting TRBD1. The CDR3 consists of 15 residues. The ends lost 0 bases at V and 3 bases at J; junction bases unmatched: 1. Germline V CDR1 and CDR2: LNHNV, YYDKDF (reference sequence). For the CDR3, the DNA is TGTGCCACCAGCAGAGAGACAGGGTACACCGGGGAGCTGTTTTTT. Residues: CATSRETGYTGELFF. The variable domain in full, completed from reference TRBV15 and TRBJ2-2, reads DAMVIQNPRYQVTQFGKPVTLSCSQTLNHNVMYWYQQKSSQAPKLLFHYYDKDFNNEADTPDNFQSRRPNTSFCFLDIRSPGLGDTAMYLCATSRETGYTGELFFGEGSRLTVL.

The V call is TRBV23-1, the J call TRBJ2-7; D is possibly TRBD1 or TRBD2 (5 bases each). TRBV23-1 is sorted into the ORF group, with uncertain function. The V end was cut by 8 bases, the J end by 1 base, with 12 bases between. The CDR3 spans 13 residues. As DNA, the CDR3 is TGCGCCAGCGGCCGGGACGGATCCTACGAGCAGTACTTC. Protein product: CASGRDGSYEQYF.

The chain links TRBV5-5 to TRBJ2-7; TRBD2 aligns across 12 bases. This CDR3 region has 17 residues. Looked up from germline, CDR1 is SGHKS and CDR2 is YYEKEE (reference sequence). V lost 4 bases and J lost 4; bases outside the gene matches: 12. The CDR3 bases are TGTGCCAGCAGCATGCGTGGACTAGCGGGGCCTCAGTACGAGCAGTACTTC. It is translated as CASSMRGLAGPQYEQYF.

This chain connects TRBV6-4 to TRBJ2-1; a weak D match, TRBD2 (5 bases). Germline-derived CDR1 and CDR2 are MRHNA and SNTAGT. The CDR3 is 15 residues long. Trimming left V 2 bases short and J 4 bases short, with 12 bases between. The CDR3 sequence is CASSDGGLGYNEQFF. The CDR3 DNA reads TGTGCCAGCAGTGACGGCGGACTTGGGTACAATGAGCAGTTCTTC.

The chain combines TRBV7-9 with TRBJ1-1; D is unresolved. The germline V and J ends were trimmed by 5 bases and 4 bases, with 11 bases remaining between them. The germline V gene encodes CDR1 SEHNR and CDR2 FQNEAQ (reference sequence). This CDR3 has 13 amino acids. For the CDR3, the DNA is TGTGCCAGCAGCCCCAGCTGGACCACTGAAGCTTTCTTT. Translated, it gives CASSPSWTTEAFF.